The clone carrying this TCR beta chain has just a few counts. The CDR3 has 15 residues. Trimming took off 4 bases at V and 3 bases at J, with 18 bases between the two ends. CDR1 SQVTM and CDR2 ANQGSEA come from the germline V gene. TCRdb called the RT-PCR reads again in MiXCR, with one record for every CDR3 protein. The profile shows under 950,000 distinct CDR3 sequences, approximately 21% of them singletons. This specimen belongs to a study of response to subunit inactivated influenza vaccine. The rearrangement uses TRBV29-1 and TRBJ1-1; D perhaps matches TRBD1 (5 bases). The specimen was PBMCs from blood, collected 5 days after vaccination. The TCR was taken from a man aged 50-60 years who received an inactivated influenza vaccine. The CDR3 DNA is TGCAGCGTTGTTCCCAGGTGGCAGGGAGACACTGAAGCTTTCTTT. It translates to CSVVPRWQGDTEAFF.